This paragraph covers one T cell receptor beta chain sequence. No antigen is known for it. This CDR3 contains 13 residues. The trim removed 6 bases at V and 4 bases at J, leaving 5 bases unmatched. Germline V gene sequence: CDR1 MDHEN, CDR2 SYDVKM. Using immunoSEQ multiplex PCR, the repertoire was profiled, and TCRdb retains in-frame clones only, with some absent. The repertoire holds fewer than 110,000 clones, with roughly 89% as singletons. The data were obtained in a study of T cell responses to AZD1222 COVID-19 vaccine. Study-level findings and limits: Baseline seropositives among AZD1222 recipients totaled only 5 to 7.

The receptor's source is an adult in good health. Sequenced here: peripheral blood, sampled on day 0 of AZD1222 vaccination. The chain employs TRBV28 and TRBJ1-2; TRBD1 agrees at 7 bases. DNA for the CDR3: TGTGCCAGCAGACCCGGGACAGTCTATGGCTACACCTTC. Its translation is CASRPGTVYGYTF.